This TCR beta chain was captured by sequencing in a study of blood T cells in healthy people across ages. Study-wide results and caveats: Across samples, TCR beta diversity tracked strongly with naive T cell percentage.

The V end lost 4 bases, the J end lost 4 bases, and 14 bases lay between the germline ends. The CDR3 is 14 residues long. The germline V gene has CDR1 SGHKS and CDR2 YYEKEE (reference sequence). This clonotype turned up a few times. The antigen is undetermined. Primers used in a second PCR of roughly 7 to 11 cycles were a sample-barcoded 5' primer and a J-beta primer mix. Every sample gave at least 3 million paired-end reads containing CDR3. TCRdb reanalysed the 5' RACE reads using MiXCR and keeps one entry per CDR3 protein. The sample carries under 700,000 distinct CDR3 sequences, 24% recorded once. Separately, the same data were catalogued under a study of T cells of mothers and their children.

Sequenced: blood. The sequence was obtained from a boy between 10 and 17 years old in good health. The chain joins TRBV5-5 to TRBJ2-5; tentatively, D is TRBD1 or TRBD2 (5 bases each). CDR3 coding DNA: TGTGCCAGCAGCCATGACAGACGGGGAGAGACCCAGTACTTC. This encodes CASSHDRRGETQYF.